Sequencing of this TCR beta chain was carried out in a study of T cells expressing NK-cell markers. Study details: Sorted CD3+CD56+NKG2C+, CD3+CD56+NKG2C- and CD3+CD56-NKG2C+ T-cell subsets were beta-chain profiled.

Germline lookup yields CDR1 SEHNR and CDR2 FQNEAQ (reference sequence). The CDR3 contains 15 residues. TCRdb re-called the 5' RACE reads and shows each CDR3 protein once, DNA omitted. The table for this sample gives 450,000 to 600,000 distinct CDR3 sequences. The chain joins TRBV7-9 to TRBJ2-1; TCRdb selects TRBD2, and the lack of DNA leaves this call unchecked. Sequenced sample: blood T cells: a sorted CD56 or NKG2C T cell subset, CD4+ or CD8+ T cells, or bulk PBMC T cells (not recorded which). This TCR was sampled from a young man in good health. The CDR3 spells CASRPAGRDDNEQFF.